This TCR beta chain originates from a study of glioma-infiltrating T cells after dendritic cell vaccination. Noted time point: after dendritic cell vaccination, including at tumor progression/relapse. The CDR3 runs 15 residues. The germline V gene encodes CDR1 SNHLY and CDR2 FYNNEI. V gave up 0 bases and J gave up 0 bases, with 6 bases separating them. Up to 2 ug genomic DNA was used for TCRB CDR3 amplification. Some clones are missing from TCRdb's copy, which holds only in-frame ones; the method was immunoSEQ multiplex PCR. The sample contains roughly 85,000 clones, 75% to 90% of which appear only once.

The input for sequencing was blood, taken after dendritic cell vaccination. V usage is TRBV2 and J usage is TRBJ1-3; no clear D gene. The receptor comes from a human donor with glioblastoma. CDR3 loop: CASSEARSSGNTIYF. CDR3 bases: TGTGCCAGCAGTGAAGCACGGAGCTCTGGAAACACCATATATTTT.